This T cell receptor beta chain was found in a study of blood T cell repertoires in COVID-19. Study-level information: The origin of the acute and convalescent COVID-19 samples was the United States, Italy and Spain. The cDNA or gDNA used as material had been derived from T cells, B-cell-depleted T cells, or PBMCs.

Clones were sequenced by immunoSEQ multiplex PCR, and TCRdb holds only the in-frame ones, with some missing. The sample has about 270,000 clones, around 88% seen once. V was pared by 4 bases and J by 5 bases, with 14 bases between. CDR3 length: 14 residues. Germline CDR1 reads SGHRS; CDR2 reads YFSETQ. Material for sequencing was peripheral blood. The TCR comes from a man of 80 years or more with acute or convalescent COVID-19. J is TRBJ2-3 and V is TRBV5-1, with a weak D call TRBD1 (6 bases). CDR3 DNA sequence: TGCGCCAGCAGCAAACAGGGACCCGAAGATACGCAGTATTTT. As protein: CASSKQGPEDTQYF.